This T cell receptor beta chain was recorded in a study of blood T cell repertoires in COVID-19. Study context: Samples representing acute and convalescent COVID-19 were sourced from the United States, Italy and Spain. Sources were T cells, B-cell-depleted T cells, or PBMCs; the material itself was cDNA or gDNA.

In the authors' methods: Amplification of reference gene primers was used by the study to estimate nucleated cell counts. Profiling relied on immunoSEQ multiplex PCR, and the TCRdb table lists in-frame clones only, not all of them. The V and J calls and clone size were taken over from that table, and D and trimming were inferred from the DNA. The data hold a few hundred thousand clones, with roughly 80% observed a single time. This CDR3 region has 14 residues. With V trimmed by 0 bases and J by 10 bases, 7 bases remained unmatched. Per the germline V gene, CDR1 is LGHDT and CDR2 is YNNKEL (reference sequence).

This chain links TRBV3-1 (or the pseudogene TRBV3-2) with TRBJ1-1, with TRBD1 identical over 8 bases. The receptor was derived from a woman in her fifties or sixties with acute or convalescent COVID-19. Sample: peripheral blood. The CDR3 here is CASSQEKGQDLAFF. The CDR3 DNA reads as TGTGCCAGCAGCCAAGAAAAGGGACAGGATCTAGCTTTCTTT.